Presented here are 8 T cell receptor beta chains from one specimen sequenced in a study of blood T cell repertoires in COVID-19. Method: immunoSEQ multiplex PCR; TCRdb's copy keeps in-frame clones and lacks some. The profile covers about 140,000 clones, with approximately 90% appearing a single time and 9.5% to 11% taken by the ten largest. Sequencing was performed on peripheral blood. These receptors all stem from a woman older than 75 with acute or convalescent COVID-19.

The chain combines TRBV7-2 with TRBJ1-4; TRBD1 agrees at 9 bases. CDR1 and CDR2 (germline): SGHTA, FQGNSA. V shed 6 bases, J shed 7 bases, and the junction held 3 bases outside the gene matches. CDR3 length: 13 residues. In DNA form, the CDR3 reads TGTGCCAGCAGTAGGGACAGGGCTGAAAAACTGTTTTTT. Protein product: CASSRDRAEKLFF.

The rearrangement uses TRBV18 and TRBJ1-2, with 7 bases fitting TRBD1. With 3 bases clipped from V and 1 base from J, the junction kept 2 bases outside the gene matches. Germline CDR1 is KGHSH and CDR2 is LQKENI. This CDR3 comprises 14 residues. The CDR3 protein is CASSPGQRNYGYTF. The CDR3 DNA follows: TGTGCCAGCTCACCGGGACAGCGTAACTATGGCTACACCTTC.

The sample holds a few counts of this clone. V gene TRBV5-1 combines with J gene TRBJ1-4, with a possible D match to TRBD1 (5 bases). Trimming stripped 2 bases from V and 7 bases from J, with 12 bases between. The CDR3 consists of 14 residues. Germline loops: CDR1 SGHRS, CDR2 YFSETQ. CDR3 region: CASSLGAWGEKLFF. CDR3 DNA: TGCGCCAGCAGCTTAGGGGCCTGGGGTGAAAAACTGTTTTTT.

In its sample, this clone was seen a few times. The chain employs TRBV6-2 or TRBV6-3 and TRBJ2-3; 9 positions agree with TRBD1. Germline V gene data show CDR1 as MNHEY and CDR2 as SVGEGT. The J segment lost 4 bases and the V segment lost 3 bases, leaving 5 bases of the junction unmatched. The CDR3 is 15 residues long. CDR3 residues: CASSYGTGSPDTQYF. As DNA, the CDR3 is TGTGCCAGCAGTTATGGGACAGGGAGCCCAGATACGCAGTATTTT.

The chain carries TRBV27 and TRBJ1-1; 7 bases map to TRBD1. The ends lost 5 bases at V and 2 bases at J; junction bases unmatched: 8. CDR1 and CDR2 (germline): MNHEY, SMNVEV (reference sequence). This CDR3 has 15 amino acids. The CDR3 DNA reads as TGTGCCAGCAGTCTAGTGGACAGGCTTAACACTGAAGCTTTCTTT. It encodes CASSLVDRLNTEAFF.

V gene TRBV28 combines with J gene TRBJ1-2; the match to TRBD1 covers 9 bases. Losses at the gene ends were 6 bases for V and 8 bases for J; bases not matched to a gene: 7. CDR3 length: 13 residues. Germline CDR1 MDHEN, CDR2 SYDVKM. CDR3 protein: CASRLQGAGGYTF. The CDR3 DNA is TGTGCCAGCAGGCTACAGGGGGCTGGAGGCTACACCTTC.

This rearrangement joins TRBV7-2 to TRBJ1-2; D is possibly TRBD1 (6 bases). This CDR3 is 16 amino acids long. Germline assignment: CDR1 SGHTA and CDR2 FQGNSA. V was cut by 0 bases and J by 1 base, with 12 bases left in between. CDR3 amino acids: CASSLAGQSFNYGYTF. The CDR3 region has the DNA TGTGCCAGCAGCTTAGCCGGACAGTCCTTTAACTATGGCTACACCTTC.

J is TRBJ1-1 and V is TRBV9; 7 bases map to TRBD1. This CDR3 has 14 amino acids. The V and J ends lost 2 bases and 0 bases, in that order; junction bases with no gene match: 1. Germline lookup yields CDR1 SGDLS and CDR2 YYNGEE. The CDR3 bases are TGTGCCAGCAGCGTCGGACAGGTGAACACTGAAGCTTTCTTT. Its translation is CASSVGQVNTEAFF.